This T cell receptor beta chain stems from a study of blood T cell repertoires in COVID-19 (dated by TCRdb to between 2020 and 2021). For the wider study: Samples covering the acute and convalescent phases of COVID-19 were provided by collaborators in the United States, Italy and Spain. Samples were obtained from the ongoing ImmuneRACE study (first 160 participants) and from about 1,300 subjects provided by 6 global collaborators. The sample metadata nearly always contained a de-identified subject ID, COVID-19 status, age in years and sex. Where available, HLA class I and class II types were obtained from metadata supplied by the sample provider rather than from assay-based typing. The prospective study material was composed of cDNA or gDNA derived from T cells, B-cell-depleted T cells, or PBMCs. A freely available public database, intended as a resource for researchers studying the immune response to SARS-CoV-2, is where the repertoires were released. Deeply sampled blood TCRbeta repertoires from subjects exposed to, actively infected with, or recovered from COVID-19 were included in the dataset. Study-wide findings and limitations: Clinical and demographic metadata were provided uncurated, with the amount varying by source and participant.

TCRbeta CDR3 regions were amplified from genomic DNA using the immunoSEQ Assay, a bias-controlled multiplex PCR. The original methods were these. The number of nucleated cells in each sample was estimated from the amplification of reference gene primers within the assay. Sequence reads were collapsed and filtered to measure the absolute abundance of every unique TCRbeta CDR3 rearrangement. For each sample, productive Simpson clonality was calculated as the square root of Simpson's diversity index over productive rearrangements. Imported from immuneACCESS, the table was reduced by TCRdb to in-frame sequences with V and J called. These copies leave out some clones; in studies compared against another copy, an unresolved V gene accounts for under half, and the cause of the remainder is not known. V and J calls and clone size are as listed in that table; D and trimming were resolved from the DNA. The sample table shows about 120,000 clones, and over 75% are seen once. In total, the top ten clones hold 16% of the sample.

CDR3 length: 15 amino acids, cysteine to phenylalanine. The sequence is cut down to CDR3 DNA, 45 bases in frame from base 1. V is trimmed back by 2 bases and J by 2 bases, and the junction contains 7 bases that no gene match accounts for. CDR1 and CDR2 are drawn from the germline V gene (reference sequence): GTSNPN, SVGIG. Each collaborating institution followed its own protocols to collect whole blood in K2EDTA tubes. For TCRbeta analysis, collaborators shipped samples as frozen whole blood, isolated PBMCs, or DNA extracted from either of those sample types. This clone was seen a handful of times. Which antigen it targets is not known. Base quality data are lacking; no much larger clone is found one base away.

The sample consisted of peripheral blood. This sequence uses TRBV30 and TRBJ1-1, and 8 junction bases match TRBD1. The sequence derives from a man aged 55 to 70 with active or convalescent COVID-19. In nucleotide form, the sequence is TGTGCCTGGAGTAAAGGGGACAGGTTAAACACTGAAGCTTTCTTT. This codes for CAWSKGDRLNTEAFF.